Following are 29 T cell receptor beta chains from one sample sequenced in a study of a mutant IDH1 vaccine in newly diagnosed glioma. As for time point: week 23, last vaccination. What each vaccine dose contained was 300 ug of mutant IDH1 20-mer peptide, accompanied by topical imiquimod. Produced via immunoSEQ multiplex PCR; TCRdb's table is partial and in-frame only. The sample shows around 85,000 clones, approximately 85% of them seen only once. These receptors have no known antigen. Specimen: PBMCs, collected from a glioma patient whose treatment included an IDH1 peptide vaccine. The receptors originated from a man aged 30-40 years with glioma. Some clones in this sample may be carry-over from other donors' samples.

The chain is built from TRBV7-2 and TRBJ2-5, with 7 bases that match TRBD1. Germline loops: CDR1 SGHTA, CDR2 FQGNSA. This CDR3 has 15 residues. J was trimmed by 5 bases and V by 5 bases; bases with no gene match: 11. The CDR3 nucleotides read TGTGCCAGCAGCCCGGACAGGTTTTCATATGAGACCCAGTACTTC. The encoded protein is CASSPDRFSYETQYF.

This clone turned up a few times. The rearrangement uses TRBV7-9 and TRBJ1-1; D perhaps matches TRBD1 (6 bases). There are 13 residues in the CDR3. Trimming removed 4 bases from V and 11 bases from J, with 17 bases in between. Germline loops: CDR1 SEHNR, CDR2 FQNEAQ (reference sequence). CDR3: CASSSLSQGQAFF. DNA for the CDR3: TGTGCCAGCAGCTCCTTGTCACAGGGTCAGGCTTTCTTT.

The gene calls are TRBV6-1 and TRBJ2-7; no definite D call. The CDR3 loop spans 12 amino acids. The germline gives CDR1 MNHNS, CDR2 SASEGT. Trimming pared 8 bases from V and 0 bases from J, leaving 8 bases between. The CDR3 DNA sequence: TGTGCCAGCTCCCACAACTCCTACGAGCAGTACTTC. Translating gives CASSHNSYEQYF.

V and J are TRBV5-1 and TRBJ2-3; D is unclear. Germline values: CDR1 SGHRS, CDR2 YFSETQ. The V end lost 0 bases, the J end lost 2 bases, and 7 bases lay between the germline ends. This CDR3 region has 14 residues. The CDR3 reads CASSLDSSTDTQYF. DNA for the CDR3: TGCGCCAGCAGCTTGGACTCCTCCACAGATACGCAGTATTTT.

V is TRBV29-1 and J is TRBJ2-7; possibly TRBD1 for D (5 bases). The V end lost 6 bases, the J end lost 5 bases, and 14 bases lay between the germline ends. Germline V gives CDR1 SQVTM, CDR2 ANQGSEA. The CDR3 runs 12 residues. CDR3 protein: CSVGLGRDEQYF. The CDR3 nucleotides read TGCAGCGTCGGTCTGGGCAGGGACGAGCAGTACTTC.

This chain connects TRBV30 to TRBJ2-7; D is perhaps TRBD1 (5 bases). CDR1 GTSNPN and CDR2 SVGIG come from the germline V gene (reference sequence). V dropped 4 bases and J dropped 2 bases, with 18 bases sitting between them. The CDR3 spans 15 residues. As DNA, the CDR3 is TGTGCCTGGACCTATTCCGGGCAGGGCACCTACGAGCAGTACTTC. The encoded protein is CAWTYSGQGTYEQYF.

On this clone: One end of the junction fails to match germline, which may point to a read error. This chain joins TRBV9 and TRBJ2-7; 9 bases are shared with TRBD1. The CDR3 covers 10 residues. The V gene's germline CDR1 is SGDLS and CDR2 YYNGEE. The CDR3, as DNA: TGTGCCAGCCAACCGGGACAGGGCGGCTTC. Translation gives CASQPGQGGF.

The J gene is TRBJ2-3, the V gene TRBV9; 7 bases fit TRBD1. V trimming: 4 bases; J trimming: 2 bases; junction bases outside the gene matches: 4. From germline, CDR1 is SGDLS and CDR2 YYNGEE. This CDR3 comprises 14 residues. The CDR3 DNA sequence: TGTGCCAGCAGCACGGGACAGATCACAGATACGCAGTATTTT. It yields the protein CASSTGQITDTQYF.

As concerns this clone: The junction does not match germline at one end; this may be a read error. V usage is TRBV5-4 and J usage is TRBJ2-3; 9 bases map to TRBD1. The CDR3 consists of 14 residues. Germline lookup yields CDR1 SGHNT and CDR2 YYREEE (reference sequence). CDR3 DNA sequence: TGTGCCAACAGCGACGGACAGGGGCCAGATACGCAGTATTTT. Its protein product is CANSDGQGPDTQYF. The whole variable domain, remainder taken from reference TRBV5-4 and TRBJ2-3, is ETGVTQSPTHLIKTRGQQVTLRCSSQSGHNTVSWYQQALGQGPQFIFQYYREEENGRGNFPPRFSGLQFPNYSSELNVNALELDDSALYLCANSDGQGPDTQYFGPGTRLTVL.

The V gene is TRBV19, the J gene TRBJ2-1, with unresolved D. This CDR3 region has 18 residues. The V gene lost 0 bases and the J gene lost 2 bases, with 17 bases spanning the gap. Germline V CDR1 and CDR2: LNHDA, SQIVND (reference sequence). CDR3: CASSIDPPGVAAYNEQFF. The CDR3 DNA reads as TGTGCCAGTAGTATAGATCCCCCAGGCGTAGCAGCCTACAATGAGCAGTTCTTC.

The chain links TRBV19 to TRBJ1-2; 8 bases line up with TRBD1. Germline CDR1 and CDR2: LNHDA and SQIVND (reference sequence). The CDR3 spans 11 residues. V shed 10 bases and J 6 bases; nucleotides not matched to a gene: 4. In DNA, the CDR3 is TGTGCCACCTCAGGGGGCGATGGCTACACCTTC. As protein: CATSGGDGYTF.

CDR3 amino acids: CASSLSGNNEQFF. DNA for the CDR3: TGTGCCAGCAGCCTTAGCGGGAACAATGAGCAGTTCTTC. V usage is TRBV6-4 and J usage is TRBJ2-1, with TRBD2 matching over 8 bases. V shed 6 bases, J shed 5 bases, and the junction held 3 bases outside the gene matches. The V gene's germline CDR1 is MRHNA and CDR2 SNTAGT. The CDR3 runs 13 residues.

V is TRBV2 and J is TRBJ1-5; no clear D. The CDR3 contains 15 residues. CDR1 SNHLY and CDR2 FYNNEI come from the germline V gene. The V end was cut by 4 bases, the J end by 2 bases, with 12 bases between. The CDR3 loop is CASSGLTLGNQPQHF. The CDR3 DNA is TGTGCCAGCAGTGGTTTAACTCTGGGCAATCAGCCCCAGCATTTT.

This chain joins TRBV4-2 and TRBJ2-7; TRBD2 matches 10 bases. Trimming took 1 base from V and 5 from J; bases not matched to a gene: 8. Germline CDR1 is LGHNA and CDR2 is YNFKEQ. The CDR3 totals 16 residues. CDR3 residues: CASSQALSGRAHEQYF. The CDR3 nucleotides are TGTGCCAGCAGCCAAGCTCTCAGCGGGAGGGCCCACGAGCAGTACTTC.

The V call is TRBV18, the J call TRBJ2-5; 9 bases agree with TRBD1. The V gene end was trimmed by 4 bases and the J gene end by 5 bases; junction bases not matched to a gene: 8. Germline CDR1 reads KGHSH; CDR2 reads LQKENI. This CDR3 is built from 15 residues. CDR3 in DNA: TGTGCCAGCTCACTCTCCGGCGGGACAGGGGAGACCCAGTACTTC. Amino acid sequence: CASSLSGGTGETQYF.

This sequence joins TRBV6-5 and TRBJ2-1; the D gene is possibly TRBD2 (5 bases). V lost 9 bases, J lost 1 base, and 13 bases lay in between. CDR1 and CDR2 (germline): MNHEY, SVGAGI. CDR3 length equals 14 residues. The DNA of the CDR3 is TGTGCCAGTAAGTTGAGCGGATCCTACAATGAGCAGTTCTTC. It is translated as CASKLSGSYNEQFF.

There are a few counts of this clone. The V and J genes are TRBV9 and TRBJ2-2, with D unclear. This CDR3 is built from 12 residues. Germline lookup yields CDR1 SGDLS and CDR2 YYNGEE. Trimming pared 1 base from V and 2 bases from J, leaving 0 bases between. CDR3 loop: CASSVNTGELFF. In DNA, the CDR3 is TGTGCCAGCAGCGTAAACACCGGGGAGCTGTTTTTT. Supplemented by reference TRBV9 and TRBJ2-2, the full variable domain reads DSGVTQTPKHLITATGQRVTLRCSPRSGDLSVYWYQQSLDQGLQFLIQYYNGEERAKGNILERFSAQQFPDLHSELNLSSLELGDSALYFCASSVNTGELFFGEGSRLTVL.

V gene TRBV29-1 combines with J gene TRBJ2-5, with D perhaps given as TRBD1 or TRBD2 (6 bases each). V was pared by 4 bases and J by 1 base, with 19 bases between. Germline CDR1 is SQVTM and CDR2 is ANQGSEA. The CDR3 is 16 amino acids. The CDR3 is CSVVWGAQSFQETQYF. The DNA for the CDR3 is TGCAGCGTTGTGTGGGGGGCGCAGTCCTTCCAAGAGACCCAGTACTTC.

The chain uses TRBV9 and TRBJ1-1; TRBD1 agrees at 10 bases. The V and J ends lost 4 bases and 5 bases, in that order; junction bases with no gene match: 8. The germline gives CDR1 SGDLS, CDR2 YYNGEE. This CDR3 has 15 amino acids. CDR3 loop: CASSPRQGAATEAFF. CDR3 nucleotides: TGTGCCAGCAGCCCAAGACAGGGGGCAGCGACTGAAGCTTTCTTT.

This chain connects TRBV10-3 to TRBJ2-7; D not resolved. CDR1 and CDR2 from the germline V gene are ENHRY and SYGVKD. Trimming removed 3 bases at V and 3 bases at J, with 12 bases between. The CDR3 is 14 residues long. This chain's CDR3 is CAISERMDGYEQYF. The DNA of the CDR3 is TGTGCCATCAGTGAAAGGATGGACGGCTACGAGCAGTACTTC.

The rearrangement joins TRBV29-1 to TRBJ2-3; D perhaps matches TRBD1 (6 bases). CDR1 is SQVTM and CDR2 is ANQGSEA in the germline V gene. V was cut by 4 bases and J by 0 bases, with 17 bases left in between. The CDR3 is 16 amino acids. The CDR3 region is CSVVYEWTASTDTQYF. CDR3 nucleotides: TGCAGCGTTGTCTACGAGTGGACAGCTAGCACAGATACGCAGTATTTT.

The chain has TRBV6-5 and TRBJ2-7, with 13 bases that match TRBD2. The germline CDR1 and CDR2 sequences are MNHEY and SVGAGI. This CDR3 is built from 13 residues. After removal of 6 bases from V and 7 bases from J, the junction contained 3 bases not matched to a gene. The CDR3 loop reads CASSRTSGGEQYF. In DNA form, the CDR3 reads TGTGCCAGCAGCCGGACTAGCGGGGGTGAGCAGTACTTC.

The rearrangement joins TRBV6-1 to TRBJ1-1; D gene uncertain. V lost 7 bases, J lost 6 bases, and 6 bases lay in between. Germline CDR1 is MNHNS and CDR2 is SASEGT. CDR3 size: 10 residues. The CDR3 reads CASIRAEAFF. In nucleotides, the CDR3 is TGTGCCAGCATTCGGGCTGAAGCTTTCTTT.

The chain couples TRBV5-1 to TRBJ2-2; D gene uncertain. The CDR3 sequence is 14 residues long. Germline values: CDR1 SGHRS, CDR2 YFSETQ. With 6 bases removed from V and 8 bases from J, the gap between germline ends came to 17 bases. The CDR3 DNA reads as TGCGCCAGCACGATGTCCCAGTCAAGTGGGGAGCTGTTTTTT. This encodes CASTMSQSSGELFF. The full variable domain, in which reference TRBV5-1 and TRBJ2-2 provide the parts outside the CDR3, is KAGVTQTPRYLIKTRGQQVTLSCSPISGHRSVSWYQQTPGQGLQFLFEYFSETQRNKGNFPGRFSGRQFSNSRSEMNVSTLELGDSALYLCASTMSQSSGELFFGEGSRLTVL.

This clone was seen just once. DNA for the CDR3: TGTGCCAGCAGCTTAGTGTGGGGACAGGGACGCTCTGGGGCCAACGTCCTGACTTTC. Translation gives CASSLVWGQGRSGANVLTF. This chain links TRBV11-2 with TRBJ2-6; 9 bases match TRBD1. The CDR3 totals 19 residues. From germline, CDR1 is SGHAT and CDR2 FQNNGV. With V trimmed by 1 base and J by 0 bases, 7 bases remained unmatched. The variable domain in full, completed from reference TRBV11-2 and TRBJ2-6, reads EAGVAQSPRYKIIEKRQSVAFWCNPISGHATLYWYQQILGQGPKLLIQFQNNGVVDDSQLPKDRFSAERLKGVDSTLKIQPAKLEDSAVYLCASSLVWGQGRSGANVLTFGAGSRLTVL.

This chain links TRBV9 with TRBJ2-3, with 12 bases matching TRBD2. Trimming removed 3 bases from V and 1 base from J; junction bases left unmatched: 12. Germline V CDR1 and CDR2: SGDLS, YYNGEE. The CDR3 has 19 residues. The CDR3 loop is CASSARTSGTTTRTDTQYF. CDR3 DNA sequence: TGTGCCAGCAGCGCCCGGACTAGCGGGACCACTACTCGCACAGATACGCAGTATTTT.

The gene calls are TRBV5-1 and TRBJ2-1; the match to TRBD2 covers 11 bases. The ends lost 4 bases at V and 2 bases at J; junction bases unmatched: 5. CDR3 size: 16 residues. Germline V CDR1 and CDR2: SGHRS, YFSETQ. This chain's CDR3 is CASSLILAGAYNEQFF. The CDR3 DNA is TGCGCCAGCAGCCTAATACTAGCGGGGGCCTACAATGAGCAGTTCTTC.

The rearrangement links TRBV4-1 to TRBJ1-4; D unresolved. The germline CDR1 and CDR2 sequences are MGHRA and YSYEKL. The ends were cut back, 5 bases at V and 0 bases at J, with 10 bases in the middle. CDR3 length equals 15 residues. CDR3 coding DNA: TGCGCCAGCAGCTATCGACAAACAACTAATGAAAAACTGTTTTTT. Translation: CASSYRQTTNEKLFF.

The table lists this clone with a few counts. The chain employs TRBV15 and TRBJ1-1; D is possibly TRBD1 (5 bases). CDR1 is LNHNV, CDR2 YYDKDF, per germline (reference sequence). Between the trimmed V and J ends, which lost 6 bases and 4 bases, there was a span of 12 bases. The CDR3 totals 13 residues. CDR3 bases: TGTGCCACCAGTCAATCAGGGAGCACTGAAGCTTTCTTT. The encoded protein is CATSQSGSTEAFF.